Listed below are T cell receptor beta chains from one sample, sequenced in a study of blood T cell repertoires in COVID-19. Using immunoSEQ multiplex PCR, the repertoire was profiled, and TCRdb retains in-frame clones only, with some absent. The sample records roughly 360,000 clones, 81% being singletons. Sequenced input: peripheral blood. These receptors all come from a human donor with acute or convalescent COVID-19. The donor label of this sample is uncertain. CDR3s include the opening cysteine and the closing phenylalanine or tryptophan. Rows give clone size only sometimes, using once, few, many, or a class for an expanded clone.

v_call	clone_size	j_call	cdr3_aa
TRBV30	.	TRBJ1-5	CAWSGQTRNQPQHF
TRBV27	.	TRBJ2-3	CASSRQGSTDTQYF
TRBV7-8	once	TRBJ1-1	CASSQMGGWDTEAFF
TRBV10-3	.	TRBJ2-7	CAISESGTSGRSEQYF
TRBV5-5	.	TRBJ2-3	CASSLQGLADTQYF
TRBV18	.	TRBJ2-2	CASSPSAGIFGELFF
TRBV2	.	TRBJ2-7	CASKRFSYEQYF
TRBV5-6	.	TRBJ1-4	CASSYQPGQGSEKLFF
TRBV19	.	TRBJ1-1	CASRSQVSSSEAFF
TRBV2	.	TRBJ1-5	CASRKGASNQPQHF
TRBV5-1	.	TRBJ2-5	CASSWAGGPHETQYF
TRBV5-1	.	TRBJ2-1	CASSPGGSSYNEQFF
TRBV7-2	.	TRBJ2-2	CASTSSGRGTGELFF
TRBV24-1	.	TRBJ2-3	CATSGAGGLEDTQYF
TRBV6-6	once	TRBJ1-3	CASSPQGAGNTIYF
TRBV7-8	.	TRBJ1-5	CASSLQTGSNQPQHF
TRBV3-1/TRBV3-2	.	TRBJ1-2	CASHLTGSNYGYTF
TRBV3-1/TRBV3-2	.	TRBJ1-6	CASSRWQVDSPLHF
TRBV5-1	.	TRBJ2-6	CASSLGTESSGANVLTF
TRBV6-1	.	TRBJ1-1	CASSEAGGEAIEAFF
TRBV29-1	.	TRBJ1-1	CSIQVLNTEAFF
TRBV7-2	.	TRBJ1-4	CASSRSGATNEKLFF
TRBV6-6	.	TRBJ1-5	CASSYSLTAANQPQHF
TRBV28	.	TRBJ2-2	CASSPEGAGNTGELFF
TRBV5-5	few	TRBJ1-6	CASSSLARVQYSPLHF
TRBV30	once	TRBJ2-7	CAWSRQGYEQYF
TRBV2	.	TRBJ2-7	CASSDRTSGGNRYEQYF
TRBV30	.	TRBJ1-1	CAWSGQMNTEAFF
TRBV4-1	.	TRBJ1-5	CASSQDRRGQQPQHF
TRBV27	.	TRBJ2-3	CASSLSMRGTQYF
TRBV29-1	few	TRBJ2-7	CSVVRGKDEQYF
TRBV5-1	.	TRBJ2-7	CASKRDSTYEQYF
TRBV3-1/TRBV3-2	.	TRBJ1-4	CASSQYGSATNEKLFF
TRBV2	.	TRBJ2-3	CASNLAGSTDTQYF
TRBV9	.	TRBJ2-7	CASSAGDLTYEQYF
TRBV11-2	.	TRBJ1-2	CASSLDQGSYGYTF